The sequence of this T cell receptor beta chain was determined in a study of blood T cell repertoires in COVID-19. Study at large: Acute-phase and convalescent COVID-19 samples originated in the United States, Italy and Spain. Nucleic acid was either cDNA or gDNA, and it came from T cells, B-cell-depleted T cells, or PBMCs.

This CDR3 comprises 13 residues. Germline V gene data show CDR1 as SEHNR and CDR2 as FQNEAQ (reference sequence). The V segment lost 5 bases and the J segment 11 bases; nucleotides outside the gene matches: 11. Per the original data handling: Researchers report that nucleated cell counts were estimated from reference gene primer amplification. Clones were sequenced by immunoSEQ multiplex PCR, and TCRdb holds only the in-frame ones, with some missing. V and J calls and clone size come straight from that table; D and trimming were deduced from the DNA. The table includes roughly 300,000 clones, roughly 86% detected once.

The V call is TRBV7-9, the J call TRBJ1-2, with TRBD1 matching 7 bases. This receptor was identified in a man between 18 and 35 years old with active or convalescent COVID-19. Sequencing was performed on peripheral blood. CDR3 in amino acids: CASSLPDGQVYTF. In DNA, the CDR3 is TGTGCCAGCAGCCTCCCTGACGGACAGGTATACACCTTC.